What follows is one T cell receptor (beta chain) and its context. Its specificity is unknown. The data are from a study of T cells in Graves' hyperthyroidism and ophthalmopathy. The study, taken as a whole, reports: With a median lead of approximately 6.4 months before onset, the model predicted ophthalmopathy. Most thyroid clonotypes expanded above 0.001 were also detected in blood. Separating ophthalmopathy from stable hyperthyroidism was achieved by a 13 V-J model.

CDR3 length: 16 residues. V was pared by 2 bases and J by 8 bases, with 18 bases between. Germline CDR1 is LGHNA and CDR2 is YNFKEQ. Reasons for excluding patients were uncontrolled infection, other autoimmune disease, pregnancy or lactation. The CDR3 regions of TCR beta were amplified from RNA transcripts. The primer set for the first-round RT-PCR of the TCR CDR3 was HTBI. TCRdb reprocessed the multiplex PCR reads with MiXCR, giving one entry per CDR3 protein. The table includes hundreds of thousands of distinct CDR3 sequences, 15% to 20% detected once. The source material was blood. The chain couples TRBV4-2 to TRBJ2-2; possible D gene TRBD2, 8 bases. This TCR was sampled from a man between 40 and 49 years old with Graves' ophthalmopathy. The CDR3: CASSQRVAGQSGELFF. The CDR3 DNA reads TGTGCCAGCAGCCAACGGGTAGCGGGACAGTCGGGGGAGCTGTTTTTT.